The 25 T cell receptor beta chains in this list originate from one sample, sequenced in a study of blood T cell repertoires in COVID-19. TCRdb's table, derived via immunoSEQ multiplex PCR, lists solely in-frame clones and lacks some. In the table there are about 70,000 clones, 80% of which are singletons. The sample consisted of peripheral blood. The source is a man between 65 and 85 years old who had recovered from COVID-19.

This clone was detected a few times. The chain joins TRBV28 to TRBJ1-2; 8 nucleotides agree with TRBD1. Germline lookup yields CDR1 MDHEN and CDR2 SYDVKM. The J segment lost 7 bases and the V segment lost 5 bases, leaving 6 bases of the junction unmatched. This CDR3 comprises 13 residues. Written as DNA, the CDR3 is TGTGCCAGCAGTCCGACAGGGGCCGGTGGCTACACCTTC. Residues: CASSPTGAGGYTF.

The chain couples TRBV10-2 to TRBJ1-5; TRBD1 matches 9 bases. The CDR3 totals 13 residues. Looked up from germline, CDR1 is WSHSY and CDR2 is SAAADI. The trim removed 4 bases at V and 9 bases at J, leaving 4 bases unmatched. The CDR3, as DNA: TGCGCCAGCAGTGGGACAGGGGACCTGCCCCAGCATTTT. It yields the protein CASSGTGDLPQHF.

The chain uses TRBV7-9 and TRBJ1-4; 7 nucleotides line up with TRBD1. Germline CDR1 reads SEHNR; CDR2 reads FQNEAQ (reference sequence). The CDR3 runs 15 residues. V was pared by 3 bases and J by 5 bases, with 6 bases of the junction left unmatched. DNA of the CDR3: TGTGCCAGCAGCTTCCTGGACAGGATGAATGAAAAACTGTTTTTT. It yields the protein CASSFLDRMNEKLFF.

The genes are TRBV20-1 and TRBJ1-6; unclear D gene. V was clipped by 3 bases and J by 9 bases, with 15 bases between them. There are 14 residues in the CDR3. Germline V gene sequence: CDR1 DFQATT, CDR2 SNEGSKA (reference sequence). CDR3 coding DNA: TGCAGTGCTAGTGACAACAGCGGGATTTCACCCCTCCACTTT. It codes for CSASDNSGISPLHF.

The V and J genes are TRBV4-3 and TRBJ2-5, with TRBD2 identical over 13 bases. Germline lookup yields CDR1 LGHNA and CDR2 YSLEER. The trim removed 2 bases at V and 3 bases at J, leaving 6 bases unmatched. The CDR3 extends over 17 amino acids. The CDR3 region is CASSQTSGRAYKETQYF. The CDR3 DNA reads TGCGCCAGCAGCCAAACTAGCGGGAGGGCCTATAAAGAGACCCAGTACTTC.

In this sample, this clone turned up once. This chain uses TRBV5-6 with TRBJ2-7, with 11 bases matching TRBD2. V lost 0 bases, J lost 2 bases, and 4 bases stayed unmatched. This CDR3 spans 16 amino acids. Germline CDR1 SGHDT, CDR2 YYEEEE. The DNA for the CDR3 is TGTGCCAGCAGCTTGGATAAACTAGCGGGGGCCTACGAGCAGTACTTC. It is translated as CASSLDKLAGAYEQYF.

This chain connects TRBV9 to TRBJ2-2, with a tentative D call TRBD1 (6 bases). The CDR3 contains 15 residues. Trimming took 1 base from V and 0 from J, leaving 7 bases between them. From germline, CDR1 is SGDLS and CDR2 YYNGEE. This chain's CDR3 is CASSVRGSNTGELFF. CDR3 in DNA: TGTGCCAGCAGCGTAAGGGGGTCGAACACCGGGGAGCTGTTTTTT.

The gene calls are TRBV3-1 (or the pseudogene TRBV3-2) and TRBJ1-1; D is unclear. Germline V lookup: CDR1 LGHDT, CDR2 YNNKEL (reference sequence). V gave up 6 bases and J gave up 4 bases, with 6 bases separating them. CDR3 length: 11 residues. The CDR3 DNA reads TGTGCCAGCAGTCCGGGCACTGAAGCTTTCTTT. It encodes CASSPGTEAFF.

The chain links TRBV10-3 to TRBJ1-2, with 11 bases identical to TRBD1. Germline V gene sequence: CDR1 ENHRY, CDR2 SYGVKD. This CDR3 is 15 amino acids long. V trimming: 2 bases; J trimming: 7 bases; junction bases outside the gene matches: 6. As DNA, the CDR3 is TGTGCCATCAGTGAGGGACAGGGGGCGTCTCGTGGCTACACCTTC. Its protein product is CAISEGQGASRGYTF.

The genes are TRBV6-5 and TRBJ2-7, with D perhaps TRBD1 (5 bases). Trimming pared 7 bases from V and 8 bases from J, leaving 18 bases between. CDR3 size: 13 residues. Germline CDR1 MNHEY, CDR2 SVGAGI. This CDR3 reads CASTMSRQTQQYF. The DNA of the CDR3 is TGTGCCAGCACCATGTCCCGACAGACTCAGCAGTACTTC.

The genes are TRBV5-5 and TRBJ2-7; 8 nucleotides line up with TRBD1. This CDR3 comprises 14 residues. Germline trimming cut 0 bases from V and 5 bases from J; bases unmatched to any gene: 4. Germline values: CDR1 SGHKS, CDR2 YYEKEE (reference sequence). The CDR3 bases are TGTGCCAGCAGCTTGGCGGGACAGGCCAACGAGCAGTACTTC. Amino acids: CASSLAGQANEQYF.

This clone was counted only a few times. The rearrangement links TRBV10-3 to TRBJ2-7; D is undetermined. Trimming took off 4 bases at V and 0 bases at J, with 10 bases between the two ends. In germline, CDR1 is ENHRY, CDR2 SYGVKD. CDR3 length equals 14 residues. For the CDR3, the DNA is TGTGCCATCAGTGGGGCAGCAGACTCCTACGAGCAGTACTTC. Amino acids: CAISGAADSYEQYF.

V and J are TRBV11-3 and TRBJ2-1, with 10 bases fitting TRBD1. The J segment lost 6 bases and the V segment lost 1 base, leaving 12 bases of the junction unmatched. This CDR3 region has 18 residues. CDR1 is SGHNT and CDR2 is YENEEA in the germline V gene. CDR3 residues: CASSLALGGTGDFNEQFF. The CDR3 DNA is TGTGCCAGCAGCTTAGCCCTCGGGGGGACAGGGGACTTCAATGAGCAGTTCTTC.

The gene calls are TRBV28 and TRBJ1-1; D unresolved. The CDR3 spans 16 residues. The germline V gene has CDR1 MDHEN and CDR2 SYDVKM. Trimming took off 7 bases at V and 7 bases at J, with 25 bases between the two ends. In DNA, the CDR3 is TGTGCCAGCAAAAGTCTGGCAGAATCAGAACAAAGTGAAGCTTTCTTT. Amino acid sequence: CASKSLAESEQSEAFF.

The chain is built from TRBV19 and TRBJ2-6; tentative D call: TRBD1 (6 bases). This CDR3 is 14 amino acids long. In germline, CDR1 is LNHDA, CDR2 SQIVND (reference sequence). Trimming cost V 10 bases and J 4 bases, with 14 bases left between them. In DNA, the CDR3 is TGTGCCACCATGACAGGATCGGGGGCCAACGTCCTGACTTTC. Amino acid sequence: CATMTGSGANVLTF.

This chain links TRBV5-4 with TRBJ1-1; weak D call: TRBD1 (6 bases). V was pared by 4 bases and J by 4 bases, with 26 bases between. The CDR3 totals 18 residues. The germline V gene has CDR1 SGHNT and CDR2 YYREEE (reference sequence). CDR3 coding DNA: TGTGCCAGCAGCCCACCACCCCGGGACACGGGGGGCGGCACTGAAGCTTTCTTT. Translated: CASSPPPRDTGGGTEAFF.

The chain is built from TRBV29-1 and TRBJ2-2, with 9 bases matching TRBD2. J gave up 1 base and V 7 bases, and 4 bases lay outside the gene matches. This CDR3 contains 14 residues. Germline CDR1 and CDR2: SQVTM and ANQGSEA. The CDR3 DNA reads TGCAGCGGAAGGACTAGCGAGAACACCGGGGAGCTGTTTTTT. Protein product: CSGRTSENTGELFF.

The CDR3 bases are TGTGCCAGCAGCTTGCCGAGAGGAACATCTAGCACAGATACGCAGTATTTT. The encoded protein is CASSLPRGTSSTDTQYF. This rearrangement joins TRBV5-8 to TRBJ2-3; the D is unclear. CDR3 length: 17 residues. V gave up 1 base and J gave up 0 bases, with 15 bases separating them. Germline CDR1 and CDR2: SGHTS and YDEGEE.

The CDR3 DNA follows: TGTGCCAGCAGCTTGTCGGGACAGGGGTACGAGCAGTACTTC. Its translation is CASSLSGQGYEQYF. The J gene is TRBJ2-7, the V gene TRBV5-4; TRBD1 agrees at 10 bases. The germline gives CDR1 SGHNT, CDR2 YYREEE (reference sequence). The trim removed 1 base at V and 4 bases at J, leaving 2 bases unmatched. The CDR3 consists of 14 residues.

The chain has TRBV28 and TRBJ1-1, with a tentative D call TRBD1 (5 bases). CDR1 is MDHEN and CDR2 is SYDVKM in the germline V gene. V gave up 6 bases and J gave up 5 bases, with 7 bases separating them. This CDR3 is built from 11 residues. CDR3 coding DNA: TGTGCCAGCAGGGGGCGGACTGAAGCTTTCTTT. Amino acids: CASRGRTEAFF.

The chain is built from TRBV5-8 and TRBJ1-5; possibly TRBD1 for D (5 bases). The ends were cut back, 4 bases at V and 0 bases at J, with 8 bases in the middle. This CDR3 is 14 amino acids long. CDR1 is SGHTS and CDR2 is YDEGEE in the germline V gene. The DNA for the CDR3 is TGTGCCAGCAGCGCAGGGTATAGCAATCAGCCCCAGCATTTT. Translated, it gives CASSAGYSNQPQHF.

There are a few counts of this clone. The chain carries TRBV7-9 and TRBJ1-3; the D gene is possibly TRBD1 (5 bases). This CDR3 contains 14 residues. The germline gives CDR1 SEHNR, CDR2 FQNEAQ (reference sequence). The germline V and J ends were trimmed by 5 bases and 3 bases, with 11 bases remaining between them. The CDR3 DNA reads TGTGCCAGCAGCCCCCAGGGTGGTGGAAACACCATATATTTT. This codes for CASSPQGGGNTIYF.

V usage is TRBV6-6 and J usage is TRBJ2-7; D unclear. This CDR3 is built from 14 residues. The germline V gene encodes CDR1 MNHNY and CDR2 SVGAGI (reference sequence). The ends were cut back, 8 bases at V and 0 bases at J, with 14 bases in the middle. CDR3 bases: TGTGCCAGCGAGGCCAGTCTGAGCTCCTACGAGCAGTACTTC. Translated: CASEASLSSYEQYF.

This sequence joins TRBV24-1 and TRBJ2-4, with 8 bases identical to TRBD2. V lost 1 base, J lost 1 base, and 2 bases stayed unmatched. The CDR3 consists of 16 residues. Per germline, CDR1 KGHDR and CDR2 SFDVKD. The CDR3 nucleotides read TGTGCCACCAGTGATTTTCGGGAGGGGGCCAAAAACATTCAGTACTTC. Its protein is CATSDFREGAKNIQYF.

The genes are TRBV5-1 and TRBJ2-7; TRBD1 is a possible D gene (6 bases). The CDR3 loop spans 14 amino acids. With 2 bases removed from V and 2 bases from J, the gap between germline ends came to 11 bases. Per germline, CDR1 SGHRS and CDR2 YFSETQ. The CDR3 protein is CASSLDRLTYEQYF. CDR3 sequence (DNA): TGCGCCAGCAGCTTAGACAGGCTTACCTACGAGCAGTACTTC.